Below are 21 T cell receptor beta chains sequenced from a single sample in a study of T cell changes during pregnancy in multiple sclerosis. Sequencing was performed with immunoSEQ multiplex PCR; in TCRdb, only in-frame clones are kept and a portion is missing. The sample yields some 40,000 clones, about 90% seen once. Material: CD4+ T cells from peripheral blood mononuclear cells, obtained before pregnancy. These receptor sequences come from a female donor with multiple sclerosis, enrolled in a pregnancy study.

V and J are TRBV7-2 and TRBJ1-1, with TRBD1 matching over 7 bases. The length of the CDR3 is 14 residues. Germline CDR1 SGHTA, CDR2 FQGNSA. V was pared by 3 bases and J by 11 bases, with 12 bases of the junction left unmatched. As DNA, the CDR3 is TGTGCCAGCAGCTTTCGGACAGGCGGTTTCGGGGCTTTCTTT. It is translated as CASSFRTGGFGAFF.

The rearrangement joins TRBV7-3 to TRBJ2-3; 9 bases match TRBD2. The J segment lost 5 bases and the V segment lost 5 bases, leaving 11 bases of the junction unmatched. The CDR3 is 16 residues long. Germline values: CDR1 SGHTA, CDR2 FQGTGA. The CDR3 DNA reads TGTGCCAGCAGCCCTAGGGGCGGGGGGGCAGTAGATACGCAGTATTTT. Residues: CASSPRGGGAVDTQYF. Together with reference TRBV7-3 and TRBJ2-3, the CDR3 gives the full variable domain: GAGVSQTPSNKVTEKGKYVELRCDPISGHTALYWYRQSLGQGPEFLIYFQGTGAADDSGLPNDRFFAVRPEGSVSTLKIQRTERGDSAVYLCASSPRGGGAVDTQYFGPGTRLTVL.

The chain uses TRBV7-9 and TRBJ1-6, with 8 bases that match TRBD1. Trimming took 1 base from V and 12 from J; bases not matched to a gene: 5. The CDR3 is 14 amino acids. CDR1 SEHNR and CDR2 FQNEAQ come from the germline V gene (reference sequence). The CDR3 DNA reads as TGTGCCAGCAGCTTAGACAGGGGGAATATACCCCTCCACTTT. It yields the protein CASSLDRGNIPLHF.

This chain links TRBV15 with TRBJ2-5; TRBD2 is a possible D gene (6 bases). This CDR3 region has 16 residues. V gave up 2 bases and J gave up 2 bases, with 15 bases separating them. The germline CDR1 and CDR2 sequences are LNHNV and YYDKDF (reference sequence). CDR3 protein: CATSRLEGPGQETQYF. The CDR3 region has the DNA TGTGCCACCAGCAGATTGGAGGGACCGGGACAAGAGACCCAGTACTTC.

This rearrangement joins TRBV28 to TRBJ2-1, with 11 bases identical to TRBD2. The V gene's germline CDR1 is MDHEN and CDR2 SYDVKM. This CDR3 region has 14 residues. With 4 bases clipped from V and 6 bases from J, the junction kept 2 bases outside the gene matches. The CDR3 DNA reads as TGTGCCAGCAGTTCGGGGACTAGCGGCAATGAGCAGTTCTTC. This gives the protein CASSSGTSGNEQFF.

This chain links TRBV4-3 with TRBJ2-4; D is unresolved. This CDR3 region has 13 residues. The ends were cut back, 0 bases at V and 5 bases at J, with 5 bases in the middle. Germline CDR1 LGHNA, CDR2 YSLEER. In nucleotides, the CDR3 is TGCGCCAGCAGCCAAGATTTAGAAAACATTCAGTACTTC. Encoded protein: CASSQDLENIQYF.

The chain uses TRBV18 and TRBJ1-4; possible D gene TRBD1, 5 bases. Trimming took off 3 bases at V and 3 bases at J, with 8 bases between the two ends. Germline lookup yields CDR1 KGHSH and CDR2 LQKENI. The CDR3 length is 14 residues. The CDR3 protein is CASSPWGANEKLFF. The CDR3 coding sequence is TGTGCCAGCTCACCTTGGGGGGCTAATGAAAAACTGTTTTTT.

The rearrangement links TRBV30 to TRBJ2-7; D gene ambiguous. Trimming shortened V by 7 bases and J by 3 bases, and 16 bases separated the two germline ends. This CDR3 is built from 13 residues. Per the germline V gene, CDR1 is GTSNPN and CDR2 is SVGIG (reference sequence). CDR3 sequence: CASTAGSYYEQYF. CDR3 DNA: TGTGCCTCAACAGCAGGCTCCTACTACGAGCAGTACTTC.

The count of this clone is one. This chain uses TRBV5-6 with TRBJ2-1, with D possibly TRBD2 on 6 matching bases. This CDR3 region has 17 residues. CDR1 SGHDT and CDR2 YYEEEE come from the germline V gene. V lost 6 bases and J lost 0, with 19 bases in between. CDR3 protein: CASTKISRRDSYNEQFF. CDR3 DNA sequence: TGTGCCAGCACCAAGATATCCCGGAGGGACTCCTACAATGAGCAGTTCTTC.

This chain joins TRBV29-1 and TRBJ1-6, with D possibly being TRBD1 (6 bases). The germline gives CDR1 SQVTM, CDR2 ANQGSEA. The V gene lost 4 bases and the J gene lost 6 bases, with 16 bases spanning the gap. The CDR3 sequence is 15 residues long. This chain's CDR3 is CSVGVGQGPNSPLHF. For the CDR3, the DNA is TGCAGCGTTGGAGTGGGCCAGGGGCCTAATTCACCCCTCCACTTT. The full variable domain, with the rest looked up from reference TRBV29-1 and TRBJ1-6, is SAVISQKPSRDICQRGTSLTIQCQVDSQVTMMFWYRQQPGQSLTLIATANQGSEATYESGFVIDKFPISRPNLTFSTLTVSNMSPEDSSIYLCSVGVGQGPNSPLHFGNGTRLTVT.

The V and J genes are TRBV30 and TRBJ1-6; D may be TRBD1 (6 bases). The CDR3 consists of 15 residues. Germline V gives CDR1 GTSNPN, CDR2 SVGIG (reference sequence). Trimming shortened V by 4 bases and J by 10 bases, and 20 bases separated the two germline ends. The DNA of the CDR3 is TGTGCCTGGACCCGAGGGCCAGGGGTAGGGTCACCCCTCCACTTT. It encodes CAWTRGPGVGSPLHF.

The CDR3 coding sequence is TGTGCCAGCAGCGCCCGGACAGGGGAGACTGAAGCTTTCTTT. Translating gives CASSARTGETEAFF. J is TRBJ1-1 and V is TRBV9; 9 nucleotides line up with TRBD1. CDR1 and CDR2 from the germline V gene are SGDLS and YYNGEE. CDR3 length: 14 amino acids. V lost 3 bases and J lost 5; bases outside the gene matches: 5.

V gene TRBV28 combines with J gene TRBJ1-4, with TRBD1 identical over 7 bases. CDR3 length: 15 amino acids. Germline V CDR1 and CDR2: MDHEN, SYDVKM. Trimming removed 5 bases from V and 3 bases from J; junction bases left unmatched: 6. CDR3 region: CASSPRGVSNEKLFF. CDR3 DNA: TGTGCCAGCAGTCCCAGGGGGGTGTCTAATGAAAAACTGTTTTTT. Filled out from reference TRBV28 and TRBJ1-4, the complete variable domain reads DVKVTQSSRYLVKRTGEKVFLECVQDMDHENMFWYRQDPGLGLRLIYFSYDVKMKEKGDIPEGYSVSREKKERFSLILESASTNQTSMYLCASSPRGVSNEKLFFGSGTQLSVL.

This clone showed up just a few times. V and J are TRBV30 and TRBJ1-6; D is ambiguous. Germline V gene sequence: CDR1 GTSNPN, CDR2 SVGIG (reference sequence). CDR3 size: 14 residues. V was shortened by 4 bases and J by 1 base, with 8 bases between the two germline ends. CDR3 sequence: CAWISGSYNSPLHF. The CDR3 DNA is TGTGCCTGGATTTCGGGGTCCTATAATTCACCCCTCCACTTT.

The J gene is TRBJ1-2, the V gene TRBV5-1; D unclear. Germline CDR1 and CDR2: SGHRS and YFSETQ. V was trimmed by 4 bases and J by 5 bases, leaving 6 bases between them. This CDR3 region has 11 residues. CDR3 region: CASSDGYGYTF. CDR3 in DNA: TGCGCCAGCAGCGACGGGTATGGCTACACCTTC.

As DNA, the CDR3 is TGCGCCAGCAGCCAGGAAAGGGGCTCGGGTGAAAAACTGTTTTTT. As protein: CASSQERGSGEKLFF. This chain connects TRBV4-1 to TRBJ1-4; tentatively, D is TRBD1 (5 bases). The V end lost 3 bases, the J end lost 7 bases, and 15 bases lay between the germline ends. The CDR3 runs to 15 residues. Per germline, CDR1 MGHRA and CDR2 YSYEKL.

The V and J genes are TRBV14 and TRBJ2-3; the D gene is possibly TRBD1 (6 bases). CDR3 length: 13 residues. Germline V lookup: CDR1 SGHDN, CDR2 FVKESK. The ends were cut back, 7 bases at V and 4 bases at J, with 12 bases in the middle. CDR3 nucleotide sequence: TGTGCCAGCACCCGGGACATAGCAGATACGCAGTATTTT. This encodes CASTRDIADTQYF.

The chain has TRBV29-1 and TRBJ1-3; TRBD1 might be the D (5 bases). V gave up 4 bases and J gave up 2 bases, with 9 bases separating them. The CDR3 sequence is 13 residues long. CDR1 is SQVTM, CDR2 ANQGSEA, per germline. CDR3 DNA: TGCAGCGTTGCCAGGGATCCTGGAAACACCATATATTTT. Its translation: CSVARDPGNTIYF.

V gene TRBV28 combines with J gene TRBJ1-2, with D possibly being TRBD1 (6 bases). This CDR3 spans 15 amino acids. V dropped 2 bases and J dropped 3 bases, with 13 bases sitting between them. Germline V gene data show CDR1 as MDHEN and CDR2 as SYDVKM. This chain's CDR3 is CASSLKYGGHYGYTF. The DNA of the CDR3 is TGTGCCAGCAGTTTAAAGTACGGGGGGCACTATGGCTACACCTTC.

The rearrangement uses TRBV5-1 and TRBJ1-6; the D gene is possibly TRBD1 (6 bases). Trimming took 1 base from V and 7 from J, leaving 9 bases between them. Germline values: CDR1 SGHRS, CDR2 YFSETQ. The CDR3 has 14 amino acids. CDR3 DNA sequence: TGCGCCAGCAGCTTGACAGGGCGAAATTCACCCCTCCACTTT. Its protein product is CASSLTGRNSPLHF.

The chain joins TRBV7-9 to TRBJ2-5, with TRBD2 as a possible D gene (6 bases). The CDR3 runs to 16 residues. Looked up from germline, CDR1 is SEHNR and CDR2 is FQNEAQ (reference sequence). V dropped 7 bases and J dropped 3 bases, with 21 bases sitting between them. CDR3 sequence reads: CASTELLAGIEETQYF. The CDR3 nucleotides are TGTGCCAGCACGGAACTATTGGCGGGGATAGAAGAGACCCAGTACTTC.